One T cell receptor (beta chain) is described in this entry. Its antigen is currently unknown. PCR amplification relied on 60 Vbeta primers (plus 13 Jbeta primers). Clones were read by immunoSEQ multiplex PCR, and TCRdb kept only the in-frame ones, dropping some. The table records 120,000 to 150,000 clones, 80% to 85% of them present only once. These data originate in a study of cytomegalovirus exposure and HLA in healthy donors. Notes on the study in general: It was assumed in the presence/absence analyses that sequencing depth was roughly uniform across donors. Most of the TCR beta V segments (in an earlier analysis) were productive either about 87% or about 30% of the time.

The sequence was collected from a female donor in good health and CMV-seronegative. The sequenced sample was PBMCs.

DNA for the CDR3: TGTGCCAGTAGTATGATCAGGGGAGGGCCTGCCAATGAGCAGTTCTTC. It translates to CASSMIRGGPANEQFF. The genes are TRBV19 and TRBJ2-1; tentatively, D is TRBD2 (7 bases). Trimming removed 3 bases at V and 6 bases at J, with 18 bases between. The CDR3 spans 16 residues. Germline V gene lookup returns CDR1 LNHDA and CDR2 SQIVND (reference sequence).